These 10 T cell receptor beta chains came from one sample sequenced in a study of T cells after yellow fever vaccination. TCRdb analysed the 5' RACE reads with MiXCR anew, one entry per CDR3 protein. The table includes a few hundred thousand distinct CDR3 sequences, roughly 3.5% detected once. Sample: PBMCs, taken on the day of the yellow fever booster vaccination. The receptors originated from a man aged 18-30 years who received the YFV17D yellow fever vaccine.

This clonotype has a count of ten or more. The CDR3: CASSTGGGTEAFF. The CDR3 coding sequence is TGCGCCAGCAGCACAGGGGGCGGCACTGAAGCTTTCTTT. The chain uses TRBV5-1 and TRBJ1-1; TRBD1 matches 9 bases. The length of the CDR3 is 13 residues. With 4 bases clipped from V and 4 bases from J, the junction kept 2 bases outside the gene matches. Germline CDR1 SGHRS, CDR2 YFSETQ.

In its sample, this clonotype was seen many times. V gene TRBV6-5 combines with J gene TRBJ1-4; D possibly corresponds to TRBD1 (5 bases). This CDR3 spans 13 amino acids. In germline, CDR1 is MNHEY, CDR2 SVGAGI. Trimming took 8 bases from V and 4 from J, leaving 11 bases between them. CDR3 protein: CASWGVNNEKLFF. The CDR3 region has the DNA TGTGCCAGCTGGGGGGTCAATAATGAAAAACTGTTTTTT.

This clonotype was observed at least ten times. The rearrangement uses TRBV7-3 and TRBJ2-3, with 8 bases that match TRBD2. V dropped 5 bases and J dropped 5; count of bases not matched to a gene: 12. CDR3 length: 16 amino acids. CDR1 and CDR2 (germline): SGHTA, FQGTGA. Written as DNA, the CDR3 is TGTGCCAGCAGCCCTCGGGGGGGGGCTGGAGGAGATACGCAGTATTTT. Amino acids: CASSPRGGAGGDTQYF.

This clonotype was seen a few times. The V call is TRBV18, the J call TRBJ2-7, with 9 bases lining up with TRBD1. V was pared by 0 bases and J by 1 base, with 4 bases of the junction left unmatched. The CDR3 sequence is 16 residues long. Germline lookup yields CDR1 KGHSH and CDR2 LQKENI. In nucleotides, the CDR3 is TGTGCCAGCTCACCACCGGGGACAGGGATTTCCTACGAGCAGTACTTC. Protein sequence: CASSPPGTGISYEQYF. Combining the CDR3 with reference TRBV18 and TRBJ2-7 gives the whole variable domain NAGVMQNPRHLVRRRGQEARLRCSPMKGHSHVYWYRQLPEEGLKFMVYLQKENIIDESGMPKERFSAEFPKEGPSILRIQQVVRGDSAAYFCASSPPGTGISYEQYFGPGTRLTVT.

The chain couples TRBV19 to TRBJ2-3, with TRBD1 as a possible D gene (5 bases). The CDR3 has 13 amino acids. Trimming stripped 3 bases from V and 2 bases from J, with 6 bases between. Germline loops: CDR1 LNHDA, CDR2 SQIVND (reference sequence). CDR3 coding DNA: TGTGCCAGTAGTATGGACAACACAGATACGCAGTATTTT. Protein product: CASSMDNTDTQYF.

This clonotype has a count of ten or more. This chain links TRBV12-3 or TRBV12-4 with TRBJ2-1; 9 nucleotides match TRBD1. V was clipped by 4 bases and J by 10 bases; unmatched bases: 5. The CDR3 covers 13 residues. Written as DNA, the CDR3 is TGTGCCAGCAGTTCCCACGACAGGGGGGAGCAGTTCTTC. This sequence encodes CASSSHDRGEQFF.

This clonotype occurred many times. The CDR3 region has the DNA TGCAGTGCACAGCCGGGACAGCTCCTGCTCTACGAGCAGTACGTC. Its translation: CSAQPGQLLLYEQYV. This chain connects TRBV20-1 to TRBJ2-7; 7 bases are shared with TRBD1. This CDR3 spans 15 amino acids. V shed 6 bases, J shed 3 bases, and the junction held 14 bases outside the gene matches. The germline V gene encodes CDR1 DFQATT and CDR2 SNEGSKA (reference sequence).

This clonotype has at least ten counts. V is TRBV5-1 and J is TRBJ2-1, with a weak D call TRBD1 (6 bases). This CDR3 comprises 16 residues. The V gene lost 2 bases and the J gene lost 3 bases, with 15 bases spanning the gap. Per germline, CDR1 SGHRS and CDR2 YFSETQ. The CDR3 nucleotides are TGCGCCAGCAGCTTCCGATTCGGGACAAACTACAATGAGCAGTTCTTC. Its translation: CASSFRFGTNYNEQFF.

This clonotype has a count of ten or more. The rearrangement links TRBV10-3 to TRBJ1-4; 9 bases map to TRBD1. CDR1 and CDR2 from the germline V gene are ENHRY and SYGVKD. This CDR3 spans 17 amino acids. V gave up 5 bases and J gave up 3 bases; unmatched junction bases: 10. As DNA, the CDR3 is TGTGCCATCAGTCGAGAGGGACAGGGTGCACCTAATGAAAAACTGTTTTTT. It translates to CAISREGQGAPNEKLFF.

At least ten counts were recorded for this clonotype. The chain joins TRBV6-2 or TRBV6-3 to TRBJ2-5; no definite D call. From germline, CDR1 is MNHEY and CDR2 SVGEGT. V lost 2 bases and J 5 bases, leaving 12 bases between the germline ends. CDR3 length: 14 residues. CDR3 sequence reads: CASSYPGGTETQYF. The CDR3 region has the DNA TGTGCCAGCAGTTACCCCGGCGGTACGGAGACCCAGTACTTC.